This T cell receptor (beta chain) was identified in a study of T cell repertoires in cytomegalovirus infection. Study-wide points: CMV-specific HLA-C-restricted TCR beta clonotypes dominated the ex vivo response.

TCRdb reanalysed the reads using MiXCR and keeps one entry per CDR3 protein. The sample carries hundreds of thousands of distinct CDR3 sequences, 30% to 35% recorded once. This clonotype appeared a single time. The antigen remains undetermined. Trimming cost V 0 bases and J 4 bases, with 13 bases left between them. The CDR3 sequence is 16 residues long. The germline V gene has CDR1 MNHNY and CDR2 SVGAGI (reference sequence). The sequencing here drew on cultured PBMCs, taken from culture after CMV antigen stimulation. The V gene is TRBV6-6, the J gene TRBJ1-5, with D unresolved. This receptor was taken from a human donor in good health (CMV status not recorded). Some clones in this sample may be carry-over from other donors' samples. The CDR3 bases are TGTGCCAGCAGTTACTCAGGGCTGTACATTAATCAGCCCCAGCATTTT. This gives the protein CASSYSGLYINQPQHF.